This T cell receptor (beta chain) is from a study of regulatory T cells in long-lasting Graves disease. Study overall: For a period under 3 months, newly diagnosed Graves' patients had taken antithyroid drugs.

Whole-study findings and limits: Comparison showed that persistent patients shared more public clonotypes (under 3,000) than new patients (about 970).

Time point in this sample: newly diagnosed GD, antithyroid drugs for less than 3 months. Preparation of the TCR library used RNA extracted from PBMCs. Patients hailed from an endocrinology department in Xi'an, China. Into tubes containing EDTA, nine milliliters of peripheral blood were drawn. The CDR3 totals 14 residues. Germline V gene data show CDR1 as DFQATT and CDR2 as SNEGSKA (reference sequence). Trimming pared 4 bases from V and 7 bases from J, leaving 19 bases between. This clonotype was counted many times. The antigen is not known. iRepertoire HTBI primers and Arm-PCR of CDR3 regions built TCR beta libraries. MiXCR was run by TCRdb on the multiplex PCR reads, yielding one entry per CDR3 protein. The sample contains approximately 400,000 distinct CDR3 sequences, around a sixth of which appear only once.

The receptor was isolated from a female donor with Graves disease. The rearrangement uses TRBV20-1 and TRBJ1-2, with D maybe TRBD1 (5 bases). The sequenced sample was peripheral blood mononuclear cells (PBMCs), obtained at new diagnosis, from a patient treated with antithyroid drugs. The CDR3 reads CSAKDGRRGGGYTF. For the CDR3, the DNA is TGCAGTGCTAAGGACGGACGTAGGGGTGGTGGCTACACCTTC.